The 27 T cell receptor beta chains given below trace back to one sample, sequenced in a study of shared clonotypes between healthy human individuals. The protocol was immunoSEQ multiplex PCR, while the TCRdb copy is restricted to in-frame clones and leaves out a portion. Of millions of clones in the sample, roughly 94% were seen once. The sequenced sample consisted of naive CD4+ T cells sorted from blood. Regarding subset: CD45RA+ positively selected. These receptors came from a young man in good health.

This chain connects TRBV5-1 to TRBJ1-4, with 9 bases fitting TRBD1. The germline V gene has CDR1 SGHRS and CDR2 YFSETQ. The CDR3 consists of 16 residues. V lost 0 bases and J lost 3; bases outside the gene matches: 3. The CDR3 reads CASSLADRGSNEKLFF. In nucleotides, the CDR3 is TGCGCCAGCAGCTTGGCCGACAGGGGGTCTAATGAAAAACTGTTTTTT.

The chain joins TRBV10-3 to TRBJ2-5, with D possibly matching TRBD2 (6 bases). The CDR3 consists of 13 residues. The germline CDR1 and CDR2 sequences are ENHRY and SYGVKD. The V end was cut by 6 bases, the J end by 5 bases, with 13 bases between. For the CDR3, the DNA is TGTGCCATCAGGGAGGGACGGGGGGAGACCCAGTACTTC. This gives the protein CAIREGRGETQYF.

The chain recombines TRBV28 with TRBJ1-4; no reliable D call. The CDR3 has 14 amino acids. Germline V gene data show CDR1 as MDHEN and CDR2 as SYDVKM. V was cut by 6 bases and J by 8 bases, with 16 bases left in between. The CDR3 is CASSLPGQEEKLFF. In DNA form, the CDR3 reads TGTGCCAGCAGCCTGCCGGGTCAGGAGGAAAAACTGTTTTTT.

The V gene is TRBV10-3, the J gene TRBJ1-4; D may be TRBD1 (5 bases). This CDR3 spans 12 amino acids. V was shortened by 2 bases and J by 7 bases, with 5 bases between the two germline ends. Germline V gene data show CDR1 as ENHRY and CDR2 as SYGVKD. The CDR3: CAISERGEKLFF. The CDR3 DNA follows: TGTGCCATCAGTGAGAGGGGTGAAAAACTGTTTTTT.

This clone showed up just once. The chain combines TRBV6-6 with TRBJ2-2, with D maybe TRBD1 (5 bases). Per germline, CDR1 MNHNY and CDR2 SVGAGI (reference sequence). The CDR3 is 16 residues long. The V and J ends lost 2 bases and 1 base respectively, with 11 bases between them. This CDR3 reads CASSYILTENTGELFF. The CDR3 region has the DNA TGTGCCAGCAGTTACATTTTGACAGAGAACACCGGGGAGCTGTTTTTT.

The chain couples TRBV11-2 to TRBJ2-2; the D gene is possibly TRBD2 (6 bases). The CDR3 totals 18 residues. Germline lookup yields CDR1 SGHAT and CDR2 FQNNGV. V was trimmed by 2 bases and J by 7 bases, leaving 23 bases between them. The CDR3 DNA is TGTGCCAGCAGCTTAAAGGCCGGGGGAGGCAACTTGGGCGGGGAGCTGTTTTTT. This translates into CASSLKAGGGNLGGELFF.

This chain links TRBV10-2 with TRBJ2-1, with 11 bases fitting TRBD2. In germline, CDR1 is WSHSY, CDR2 SAAADI. The CDR3 totals 13 residues. V was clipped by 8 bases and J by 4 bases; unmatched bases: 1. The DNA of the CDR3 is TGCGCCAGCGCTAGCGGGAGGTACAATGAGCAGTTCTTC. The encoded protein is CASASGRYNEQFF.

V usage is TRBV6-1 and J usage is TRBJ1-2; no reliable D call. The CDR3 is 13 amino acids. Germline CDR1 MNHNS, CDR2 SASEGT. Trimming took off 7 bases at V and 8 bases at J, with 17 bases between the two ends. This chain's CDR3 is CASTIQSPGGYTF. CDR3 nucleotides: TGTGCCAGCACCATCCAATCGCCGGGGGGCTACACCTTC.

The chain uses TRBV29-1 and TRBJ2-7; 9 nucleotides align to TRBD1. This CDR3 contains 15 residues. V lost 2 bases, J lost 6 bases, and 11 bases stayed unmatched. Germline-derived CDR1 and CDR2 are SQVTM and ANQGSEA. CDR3 sequence: CSVEFSDRGKSEQYF. The CDR3, as DNA: TGCAGCGTTGAATTTAGCGACAGGGGGAAAAGCGAGCAGTACTTC.

Regarding this clone: Within the sample, other DNA sequences also encode this same CDR3. The V and J genes are TRBV11-3 and TRBJ1-3; no reliable D call. V gave up 0 bases and J gave up 0 bases, with 6 bases separating them. CDR1 is SGHNT and CDR2 is YENEEA in the germline V gene. The CDR3 has 15 amino acids. The DNA of the CDR3 is TGTGCCAGCAGCTTAGACGGGAACTCTGGAAACACCATATATTTT. This translates into CASSLDGNSGNTIYF.

The chain joins TRBV19 to TRBJ1-5, with D tentatively TRBD1 (5 bases). Germline-derived CDR1 and CDR2 are LNHDA and SQIVND (reference sequence). V was shortened by 4 bases and J by 0 bases, with 13 bases between the two germline ends. This CDR3 spans 16 amino acids. The CDR3 coding sequence is TGTGCCAGTAGTACCACAGGAATATATAGCAATCAGCCCCAGCATTTT. This translates into CASSTTGIYSNQPQHF.

The rearrangement links TRBV6-1 to TRBJ1-5; D is possibly TRBD1 (5 bases). The CDR3 extends over 15 amino acids. CDR1 and CDR2 from the germline V gene are MNHNS and SASEGT. V lost 7 bases and J 1 base, leaving 14 bases between the germline ends. Written as DNA, the CDR3 is TGTGCCAGCACGCAGGGACTTGTGAGCAATCAGCCCCAGCATTTT. Its translation: CASTQGLVSNQPQHF.

This clone has a single count. The J gene is TRBJ2-7, the V gene TRBV19; 9 bases agree with TRBD1. The CDR3 spans 15 residues. V was pared by 4 bases and J by 4 bases, with 8 bases of the junction left unmatched. Looked up from germline, CDR1 is LNHDA and CDR2 is SQIVND (reference sequence). The CDR3 loop reads CASSTTGTGLYEQYF. The CDR3 DNA follows: TGTGCCAGTAGTACAACCGGGACAGGGTTGTACGAGCAGTACTTC.

This clone appeared once. This sample also contains other DNA sequences that code for the same CDR3. V gene TRBV5-1 combines with J gene TRBJ1-2; 9 bases match TRBD1. Trimming took 4 bases from V and 2 from J; bases not matched to a gene: 3. Germline V CDR1 and CDR2: SGHRS, YFSETQ. This CDR3 comprises 14 residues. CDR3 in amino acids: CASSSGTGNYGYTF. The CDR3, as DNA: TGCGCCAGCAGCAGTGGGACAGGGAACTATGGCTACACCTTC.

The chain uses TRBV9 and TRBJ1-6; no reliable D call. The ends were cut back, 0 bases at V and 7 bases at J, with 8 bases in the middle. Per germline, CDR1 SGDLS and CDR2 YYNGEE. The CDR3 has 14 amino acids. The DNA for the CDR3 is TGTGCCAGCAGCGTAGGGGAGGGAAATTCACCCCTCCACTTT. It translates to CASSVGEGNSPLHF. Full variable domain (rest looked up from reference TRBV9 and TRBJ1-6): DSGVTQTPKHLITATGQRVTLRCSPRSGDLSVYWYQQSLDQGLQFLIQYYNGEERAKGNILERFSAQQFPDLHSELNLSSLELGDSALYFCASSVGEGNSPLHFGNGTRLTVT.

This chain connects TRBV15 to TRBJ2-2; tentative D call: TRBD2 (5 bases). The CDR3 is made up of 15 amino acids. Trimming left V 7 bases short and J 6 bases short, with 18 bases between. Germline V gene data show CDR1 as LNHNV and CDR2 as YYDKDF (reference sequence). The CDR3 spells CATKQGGGLAGELFF. The CDR3 bases are TGTGCCACCAAGCAAGGCGGAGGATTAGCCGGGGAGCTGTTTTTT.

This clone has at least ten counts. The chain has TRBV18 and TRBJ2-7; D is possibly TRBD1 (6 bases). The CDR3 is 15 residues long. Trimming took 4 bases from V and 0 from J, leaving 13 bases between them. CDR1 and CDR2 (germline): KGHSH, LQKENI. Written as DNA, the CDR3 is TGTGCCAGCTCACAGGGACAACAGATCTCCTACGAGCAGTACTTC. Its translation: CASSQGQQISYEQYF.

The rearrangement uses TRBV28 and TRBJ2-1; 8 nucleotides match TRBD2. Germline V gives CDR1 MDHEN, CDR2 SYDVKM. This CDR3 region has 16 residues. V lost 8 bases and J lost 7; bases outside the gene matches: 16. The CDR3 protein is CASLRPFGAGGNEQFF. CDR3 DNA sequence: TGTGCCAGCCTCAGGCCTTTTGGGGCGGGAGGAAATGAGCAGTTCTTC.

This rearrangement joins TRBV11-2 to TRBJ2-1; the D call may be TRBD1 or TRBD2 (5 bases each). Trimming stripped 5 bases from V and 7 bases from J, with 12 bases between. Looked up from germline, CDR1 is SGHAT and CDR2 is FQNNGV. The CDR3 spans 13 residues. CDR3 sequence: CASSPGPINEQFF. In DNA, the CDR3 is TGTGCCAGCAGCCCGGGACCGATTAATGAGCAGTTCTTC.

This clone was found once. The V and J genes are TRBV9 and TRBJ1-1; D is unresolved. The germline gives CDR1 SGDLS, CDR2 YYNGEE. Deletions cut 0 bases from V and 7 bases from J, with 10 bases between. The CDR3 contains 13 residues. CDR3 residues: CASSVAPLNEAFF. Here the CDR3 DNA reads TGTGCCAGCAGCGTAGCTCCCCTCAATGAAGCTTTCTTT.

The chain employs TRBV5-4 and TRBJ1-1, with 7 bases lining up with TRBD1. V shed 0 bases and J 3 bases; nucleotides not matched to a gene: 11. This CDR3 is 17 amino acids long. Germline-derived CDR1 and CDR2 are SGHNT and YYREEE (reference sequence). CDR3 nucleotide sequence: TGTGCCAGCAGCTTGGCCCTGGGAAGGGACAGTTACACTGAAGCTTTCTTT. Its protein product is CASSLALGRDSYTEAFF. The full variable domain, with the rest looked up from reference TRBV5-4 and TRBJ1-1, is ETGVTQSPTHLIKTRGQQVTLRCSSQSGHNTVSWYQQALGQGPQFIFQYYREEENGRGNFPPRFSGLQFPNYSSELNVNALELDDSALYLCASSLALGRDSYTEAFFGQGTRLTVV.

The genes are TRBV5-1 and TRBJ2-7, with D possibly matching TRBD2 (6 bases). Germline CDR1 and CDR2: SGHRS and YFSETQ. V was shortened by 4 bases and J by 6 bases, with 14 bases between the two germline ends. This CDR3 spans 13 amino acids. CDR3: CASSARDSLEQYF. Written as DNA, the CDR3 is TGCGCCAGCAGCGCCCGGGACTCTCTCGAGCAGTACTTC.

With regard to this clone: A read error may account for a junction end that differs from germline. This rearrangement joins TRBV5-3 to TRBJ2-7; D uncertain. TRBV5-3 is an open reading frame, and its role is uncertain. The CDR3 totals 15 residues. The CDR3 DNA sequence: TGTGCCAGCAGCTTGGATCCTGGCAGTTTCTACGAGCAGTACTTC. The encoded protein is CASSLDPGSFYEQYF.

The chain recombines TRBV5-1 with TRBJ2-3; the D gene is possibly TRBD1 (5 bases). The germline V gene has CDR1 SGHRS and CDR2 YFSETQ. The CDR3 covers 15 residues. Trimming left V 2 bases short and J 0 bases short, with 10 bases between. CDR3 loop: CASSLYAGSTDTQYF. The CDR3 DNA reads TGCGCCAGCAGCTTATACGCAGGGAGCACAGATACGCAGTATTTT.

J is TRBJ1-1 and V is TRBV6-6, with D possibly being TRBD1 (5 bases). Per germline, CDR1 MNHNY and CDR2 SVGAGI (reference sequence). V lost 4 bases to trimming and J lost 6 bases, with 15 bases between them. The CDR3 length is 14 residues. CDR3 loop: CASSFGGVGSEAFF. The DNA of the CDR3 is TGTGCCAGCAGTTTTGGGGGTGTTGGGTCTGAAGCTTTCTTT.

The chain carries TRBV7-6 and TRBJ1-5; D is possibly TRBD1 (5 bases). The germline gives CDR1 SGHVS, CDR2 FNYEAQ. The CDR3 sequence is 13 residues long. V dropped 5 bases and J dropped 4 bases, with 9 bases sitting between them. In DNA form, the CDR3 reads TGTGCCAGCAGCCTGGACACAAATCAGCCCCAGCATTTT. It specifies CASSLDTNQPQHF.

This clone appeared a single time. The V gene is TRBV2, the J gene TRBJ1-1; D call uncertain. Per germline, CDR1 SNHLY and CDR2 FYNNEI. CDR3 size: 14 residues. Trimming removed 7 bases at V and 0 bases at J, with 12 bases between. The CDR3 region has the DNA TGTGCCAGCACTCTTACGAGGGTGAACACTGAAGCTTTCTTT. It codes for CASTLTRVNTEAFF.